This TCR beta chain derives from a study of blood T cell repertoires in COVID-19. Study as a whole: Collection of acute and convalescent COVID-19 samples took place in the United States, Italy and Spain. Sample material is recorded as cDNA or gDNA derived from T cells, B-cell-depleted T cells, or PBMCs.

The V gene lost 2 bases and the J gene lost 3 bases, with 5 bases spanning the gap. The germline V gene has CDR1 KGHSH and CDR2 LQKENI. This CDR3 has 12 amino acids. Some clones are missing from TCRdb's copy, which holds only in-frame ones; the method was immunoSEQ multiplex PCR. The sample includes approximately 10,000 clones, roughly 72% of them seen just once. Material: peripheral blood. The TCR comes from a human donor in a cohort sampled during active COVID-19. The J gene is TRBJ2-7, the V gene TRBV18, with D possibly matching TRBD1 (5 bases). For the CDR3, the DNA is TGTGCCAGCTCACCAGGACACTACGAGCAGTACTTC. Its protein product is CASSPGHYEQYF. Combining the CDR3 with reference TRBV18 and TRBJ2-7 gives the whole variable domain NAGVMQNPRHLVRRRGQEARLRCSPMKGHSHVYWYRQLPEEGLKFMVYLQKENIIDESGMPKERFSAEFPKEGPSILRIQQVVRGDSAAYFCASSPGHYEQYFGPGTRLTVT.